Below are 27 T cell receptor beta chains sequenced from a single sample in a study of CD8 T cells in ankylosing spondylitis. TCRdb re-derived calls from the 5' RACE reads in MiXCR, one entry per CDR3 protein. The sample yields 300,000 to 400,000 distinct CDR3 sequences, around 10% seen once. Material: blood, either unsorted or a sorted T cell fraction (not recorded which). All receptors come from a female donor with ankylosing spondylitis or in good health (not recorded which).

This clonotype was recorded many times. The chain couples TRBV12-3 or TRBV12-4 to TRBJ2-1; perhaps TRBD2 as D (5 bases). The CDR3 is made up of 14 amino acids. Trimming pared 0 bases from V and 13 bases from J, leaving 16 bases between. CDR3 sequence (DNA): TGTGCCAGCAGTTTAGCGCGGGTCTCTGCAAGTCAGTTCTTC. Its translation: CASSLARVSASQFF.

This clonotype was detected ten times or more. This chain connects TRBV9 to TRBJ2-4; 10 bases map to TRBD1. The germline CDR1 and CDR2 sequences are SGDLS and YYNGEE. Germline trimming cut 4 bases from V and 2 bases from J; bases unmatched to any gene: 3. The length of the CDR3 is 15 residues. The CDR3: CASSPDRGTKNIQYF. CDR3 nucleotides: TGTGCCAGCAGCCCGGACAGGGGGACCAAAAACATTCAGTACTTC.

The sample holds a few counts of this clonotype. The chain is built from TRBV18 and TRBJ2-2, with TRBD1 matching 9 bases. This CDR3 contains 15 residues. CDR1 KGHSH and CDR2 LQKENI come from the germline V gene. V trimming: 2 bases; J trimming: 3 bases; junction bases outside the gene matches: 1. This chain's CDR3 is CASSPGTGHTGELFF. The CDR3 region has the DNA TGTGCCAGCTCACCAGGGACAGGGCACACCGGGGAGCTGTTTTTT. Looking up the rest from reference TRBV18 and TRBJ2-2 gives the full variable domain: NAGVMQNPRHLVRRRGQEARLRCSPMKGHSHVYWYRQLPEEGLKFMVYLQKENIIDESGMPKERFSAEFPKEGPSILRIQQVVRGDSAAYFCASSPGTGHTGELFFGEGSRLTVL.

V gene TRBV6-1 combines with J gene TRBJ1-2; D is uncertain. This CDR3 contains 12 residues. CDR1 and CDR2 (germline): MNHNS, SASEGT. The V end lost 9 bases, the J end lost 4 bases, and 12 bases lay between the germline ends. CDR3 in DNA: TGTGCCAGTAGTCCAACCAGCTATGGCTACACCTTC. Translating gives CASSPTSYGYTF.

V and J are TRBV6-1 and TRBJ1-5; 8 nucleotides match TRBD1. The junction had 9 bases not matched to a gene; V was cut back by 6 bases and J by 5 bases. The CDR3 totals 15 residues. From germline, CDR1 is MNHNS and CDR2 SASEGT. CDR3 residues: CASRELRDRHQPQHF. CDR3 nucleotide sequence: TGTGCCAGCAGGGAGCTCCGGGACAGGCATCAGCCCCAGCATTTT.

This clonotype was recorded many times. The J gene is TRBJ2-5, the V gene TRBV20-1; 13 nucleotides agree with TRBD2. V lost 1 base to trimming and J lost 4 bases; unmatched junction nucleotides: 9. The CDR3 contains 17 residues. Germline V gives CDR1 DFQATT, CDR2 SNEGSKA (reference sequence). CDR3 in DNA: TGCAGTGCTAGAGTGCGTGGACTAGCGGGAGTTCGAGAGACCCAGTACTTC. It is translated as CSARVRGLAGVRETQYF.

Ten or more counts support this clonotype. This chain connects TRBV5-1 to TRBJ2-1; D uncertain. The CDR3 has 15 amino acids. CDR1 is SGHRS, CDR2 YFSETQ, per germline. Trimming removed 0 bases at V and 8 bases at J, with 15 bases between. CDR3 nucleotides: TGCGCCAGCAGCTTGGACACGTCGGGCCACGATGAGCAGTTCTTC. As protein: CASSLDTSGHDEQFF.

The chain carries TRBV7-6 and TRBJ2-5; TRBD1 might be the D (5 bases). Germline assignment: CDR1 SGHVS and CDR2 FNYEAQ. This CDR3 spans 14 amino acids. Trimming took off 0 bases at V and 1 base at J, with 6 bases between the two ends. Here the CDR3 DNA reads TGTGCCAGCAGCTTAGCCAGGGCCCAAGAGACCCAGTACTTC. It is translated as CASSLARAQETQYF.

The CDR3, as DNA: TGTGCCAGCAGCGTAGGGAGGGGGCGCGGTACTGAAGCTTTCTTT. As protein: CASSVGRGRGTEAFF. The chain joins TRBV9 to TRBJ1-1; 7 positions agree with TRBD1. There are 15 residues in the CDR3. Germline values: CDR1 SGDLS, CDR2 YYNGEE. Trimming took 0 bases from V and 5 from J; bases not matched to a gene: 7.

Many counts were recorded for this clonotype. V usage is TRBV29-1 and J usage is TRBJ2-1; a weak D match, TRBD2 (6 bases). The length of the CDR3 is 13 residues. Trimming left V 5 bases short and J 5 bases short, with 13 bases between. Germline values: CDR1 SQVTM, CDR2 ANQGSEA. In DNA form, the CDR3 reads TGCAGCGTTTCTGAGGGGAGGAACAATGAGCAGTTCTTC. This gives the protein CSVSEGRNNEQFF.

The table lists this clonotype with many counts. The chain links TRBV20-1 to TRBJ1-1; 9 bases fit TRBD1. In germline, CDR1 is DFQATT, CDR2 SNEGSKA (reference sequence). V shed 7 bases, J shed 1 base, and the junction held 16 bases outside the gene matches. The CDR3 runs 17 residues. In DNA form, the CDR3 reads TGCAGTGTAAAACGTACTACCGGACAGGGGCGGAACACTGAAGCTTTCTTT. Encoded protein: CSVKRTTGQGRNTEAFF.

This clonotype was recorded many times. The chain recombines TRBV20-1 with TRBJ2-7, with 8 bases fitting TRBD2. The V and J ends lost 6 bases and 0 bases, in that order; junction bases with no gene match: 7. CDR1 and CDR2 from the germline V gene are DFQATT and SNEGSKA (reference sequence). The CDR3 is 14 amino acids. This CDR3 is CSAPRLATSYEQYF. The CDR3 DNA is TGCAGTGCCCCTCGACTAGCGACCTCCTACGAGCAGTACTTC.

This clonotype was observed many times. The chain links TRBV20-1 to TRBJ1-5; 7 bases align to TRBD1. CDR3 length: 14 residues. CDR1 is DFQATT, CDR2 SNEGSKA, per germline (reference sequence). V was clipped by 3 bases and J by 3 bases; unmatched bases: 5. The CDR3: CSASFGQVNQPQHF. The CDR3 DNA follows: TGCAGTGCTAGCTTTGGACAGGTCAATCAGCCCCAGCATTTT.

This clonotype has a count of ten or more. The chain has TRBV20-1 and TRBJ1-5, with 8 bases fitting TRBD1. J was trimmed by 1 base and V by 5 bases; bases with no gene match: 4. CDR1 is DFQATT, CDR2 SNEGSKA, per germline (reference sequence). The CDR3 loop spans 14 amino acids. The CDR3 sequence is CSARTGGSNQPQHF. CDR3 sequence (DNA): TGCAGTGCTCGAACAGGGGGAAGCAATCAGCCCCAGCATTTT.

This clonotype was counted between two and nine times. V and J are TRBV4-1 and TRBJ2-7; D gene uncertain. CDR1 and CDR2 (germline): MGHRA, YSYEKL. The V gene lost 4 bases and the J gene lost 5 bases, with 9 bases spanning the gap. The CDR3 sequence is 12 residues long. Here the CDR3 reads CASSPNPNEQYF. The CDR3 bases are TGCGCCAGCAGCCCCAATCCGAACGAGCAGTACTTC.

Concerning this clonotype itself: This clone may be a read error of a much larger clone one base away. The chain links TRBV6-1 to TRBJ2-1, with 9 bases fitting TRBD2. CDR1 MNHNS and CDR2 SASEGT come from the germline V gene. The CDR3 covers 13 residues. The CDR3 sequence: CVSSRLAVTEQFF. The CDR3 DNA is TGTGTCAGCAGTCGACTAGCGGTAACCGAGCAGTTCTTC.

This clonotype was seen repeatedly, ten times or more. J is TRBJ2-2 and V is TRBV7-7; D is unclear. The CDR3 is 13 amino acids. The V gene's germline CDR1 is SSHAT and CDR2 FNYEAQ (reference sequence). V lost 5 bases and J 1 base, leaving 5 bases between the germline ends. This chain's CDR3 is CASSPRNTGELFF. The CDR3 DNA sequence: TGTGCCAGCAGCCCGCGGAACACCGGGGAGCTGTTTTTT.

This clonotype was found many times. This chain uses TRBV5-1 with TRBJ2-1; TRBD1 agrees at 8 bases. The V gene's germline CDR1 is SGHRS and CDR2 YFSETQ. J was trimmed by 5 bases and V by 4 bases; bases with no gene match: 11. This CDR3 is built from 16 residues. In DNA form, the CDR3 reads TGCGCCAGCAGCAAATTCCGGGACAGGTATAACAATGAGCAGTTCTTC. It specifies CASSKFRDRYNNEQFF. The whole variable domain, remainder taken from reference TRBV5-1 and TRBJ2-1, is KAGVTQTPRYLIKTRGQQVTLSCSPISGHRSVSWYQQTPGQGLQFLFEYFSETQRNKGNFPGRFSGRQFSNSRSEMNVSTLELGDSALYLCASSKFRDRYNNEQFFGPGTRLTVL.

There are many counts of this clonotype. This rearrangement joins TRBV12-3 or TRBV12-4 to TRBJ1-5; 9 bases agree with TRBD1. Trimming cost V 6 bases and J 5 bases; bases outside gene matches: 8. The CDR3 totals 15 residues. The CDR3 loop is CASSMDRGLYQPQHF. CDR3 nucleotides: TGTGCCAGCAGCATGGACAGGGGTCTGTATCAGCCCCAGCATTTT.

In its sample, this clonotype was seen many times. The gene calls are TRBV20-1 and TRBJ1-5, with D uncertain. Trimming removed 6 bases from V and 4 bases from J, with 13 bases in between. Per germline, CDR1 DFQATT and CDR2 SNEGSKA (reference sequence). The CDR3 has 13 residues. The CDR3 DNA is TGCAGTGCCTTACCCGACCCGAATCAGCCCCAGCATTTT. This codes for CSALPDPNQPQHF.

This clonotype was seen many times. The chain carries TRBV29-1 and TRBJ2-3; TRBD2 aligns across 7 bases. In germline, CDR1 is SQVTM, CDR2 ANQGSEA. The CDR3 totals 13 residues. After removal of 4 bases from V and 2 bases from J, the junction contained 3 bases not matched to a gene. CDR3 in amino acids: CSVASGFTDTQYF. The CDR3 DNA reads TGCAGCGTTGCTAGCGGATTCACAGATACGCAGTATTTT.

The rearrangement links TRBV15 to TRBJ1-3; no definite D call. The length of the CDR3 is 13 residues. Germline V lookup: CDR1 LNHNV, CDR2 YYDKDF (reference sequence). V lost 3 bases, J lost 4 bases, and 7 bases lay in between. CDR3 sequence (DNA): TGTGCCACCAGCAGTCATTTCGGAAACACCATATATTTT. As protein: CATSSHFGNTIYF.

This clonotype has a count of ten or more. The V call is TRBV5-6, the J call TRBJ1-2; tentative D call: TRBD1 (5 bases). The germline V and J ends were trimmed by 5 bases and 1 base, with 9 bases remaining between them. The CDR3 is 13 amino acids. Germline lookup yields CDR1 SGHDT and CDR2 YYEEEE. CDR3 in amino acids: CASRDIHNYGYTF. The CDR3 DNA is TGTGCCAGCAGGGACATCCATAACTATGGCTACACCTTC.

V is TRBV7-2 and J is TRBJ1-1, with D maybe TRBD1 (5 bases). The CDR3 is 13 amino acids. Germline lookup yields CDR1 SGHTA and CDR2 FQGNSA. The V end was cut by 4 bases, the J end by 1 base, with 7 bases between. CDR3 residues: CASSWGTNTEAFF. The CDR3 nucleotides read TGTGCCAGCAGCTGGGGCACGAACACTGAAGCTTTCTTT.

On this clonotype: An end of the junction does not agree with germline; a read error may underlie this. The chain links TRBV20-1 to TRBJ2-7; 9 bases are shared with TRBD2. Germline values: CDR1 DFQATT, CDR2 SNEGSKA (reference sequence). CDR3 length equals 16 residues. CDR3 sequence reads: CCARGWASGTLNEQYF. The CDR3 DNA is TGCTGTGCTAGGGGCTGGGCTAGCGGGACACTCAACGAGCAGTACTTC.

V gene TRBV20-1 combines with J gene TRBJ2-3, with 7 bases that match TRBD1. Germline-derived CDR1 and CDR2 are DFQATT and SNEGSKA (reference sequence). This CDR3 is 15 amino acids long. J was trimmed by 2 bases and V by 1 base; bases with no gene match: 6. This chain's CDR3 is CSARASQGTTDTQYF. CDR3 bases: TGCAGTGCTAGAGCATCACAGGGGACCACAGATACGCAGTATTTT.

This clonotype has ten or more counts. This chain connects TRBV12-3 or TRBV12-4 to TRBJ1-1; TRBD1 is a possible D gene (5 bases). This CDR3 contains 16 residues. With 7 bases removed from V and 4 bases from J, the gap between germline ends came to 22 bases. The CDR3 here is CASNPWQGLGRTEAFF. The CDR3 DNA follows: TGTGCCAGCAACCCCTGGCAGGGCCTGGGACGCACTGAAGCTTTCTTT.